This entry features one TCR beta chain sequence. As yet, its antigen is unknown. This entry is derived from a study of a mutant IDH1 vaccine in newly diagnosed glioma. Whole-study results and caveats: Pseudoprogression seemed unlinked to shifts in top peripheral T cell clonotypes.

Generated by immunoSEQ multiplex PCR, the TCRdb table keeps only in-frame clones and is missing some. The sample yields around 60,000 clones, around 83% seen once. V lost 5 bases and J lost 0; bases outside the gene matches: 4. Germline-derived CDR1 and CDR2 are MNHNY and SVGAGI (reference sequence). The CDR3 covers 15 residues. Time point defined: week 23, last vaccination. Doses comprised 300 ug of mutant IDH1 20-mer peptide each, plus topical imiquimod. The chain has TRBV6-6 and TRBJ1-3; 7 positions agree with TRBD1. Specimen: PBMCs, collected from a glioma patient whose treatment included an IDH1 peptide vaccine. The TCR comes from a man between 25 and 39 years old with glioma. CDR3 nucleotide sequence: TGTGCCAGCAGTCGGGACAGCGCCTCTGGAAACACCATATATTTT. Residues: CASSRDSASGNTIYF.